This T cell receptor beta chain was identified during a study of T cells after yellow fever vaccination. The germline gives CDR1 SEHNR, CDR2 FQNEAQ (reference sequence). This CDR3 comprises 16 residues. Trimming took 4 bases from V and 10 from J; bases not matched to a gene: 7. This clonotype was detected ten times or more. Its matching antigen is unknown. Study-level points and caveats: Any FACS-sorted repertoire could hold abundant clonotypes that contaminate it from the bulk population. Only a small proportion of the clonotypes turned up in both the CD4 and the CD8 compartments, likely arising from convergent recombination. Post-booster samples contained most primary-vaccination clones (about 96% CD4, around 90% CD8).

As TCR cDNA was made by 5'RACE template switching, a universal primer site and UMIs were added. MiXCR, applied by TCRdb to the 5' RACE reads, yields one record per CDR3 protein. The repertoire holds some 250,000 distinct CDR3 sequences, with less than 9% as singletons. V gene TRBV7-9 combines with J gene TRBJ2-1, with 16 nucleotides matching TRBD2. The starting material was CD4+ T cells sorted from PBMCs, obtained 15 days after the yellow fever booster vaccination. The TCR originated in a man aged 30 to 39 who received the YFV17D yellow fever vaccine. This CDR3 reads CASSWTGLAGGIEQFF. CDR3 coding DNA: TGTGCCAGCAGCTGGACGGGACTAGCGGGAGGGATCGAGCAGTTCTTC.